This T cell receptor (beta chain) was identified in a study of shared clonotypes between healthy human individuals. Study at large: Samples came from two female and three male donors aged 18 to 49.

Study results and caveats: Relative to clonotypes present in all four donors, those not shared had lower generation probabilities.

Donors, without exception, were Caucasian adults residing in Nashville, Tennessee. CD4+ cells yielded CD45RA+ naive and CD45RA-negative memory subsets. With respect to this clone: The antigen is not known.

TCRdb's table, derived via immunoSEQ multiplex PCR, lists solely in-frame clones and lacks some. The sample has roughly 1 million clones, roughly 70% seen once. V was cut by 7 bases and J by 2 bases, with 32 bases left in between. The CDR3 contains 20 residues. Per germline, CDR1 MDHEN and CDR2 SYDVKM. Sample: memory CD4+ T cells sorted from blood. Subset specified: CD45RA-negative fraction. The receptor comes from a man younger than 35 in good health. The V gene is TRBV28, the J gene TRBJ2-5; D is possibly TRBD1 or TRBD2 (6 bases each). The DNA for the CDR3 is TGTGCCAGCACCAACGTGGAGGGGGTGTTACGGCGGGGAGCTCAAGAGACCCAGTACTTC. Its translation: CASTNVEGVLRRGAQETQYF.